A selection of T cell receptor beta chains follows, all from one sample in a study of cytomegalovirus exposure and HLA in healthy donors. Some clones are missing from TCRdb's copy, which holds only in-frame ones; the method was immunoSEQ multiplex PCR. This sample has over 110,000 clones, with about 90% found just once. Sequencing used PBMCs. The receptors here all came from a man younger than 30 in good health and CMV-seronegative. Both conserved end residues are part of each CDR3. Each record gives: D gene, J gene, V gene, clone size, CDR3 protein, CDR3 DNA. D genes are given only for firm matches. Clone size is shown for a subset of rows, as once, few, many or a class of expanded clone.

TRBD1 TRBJ1-1 TRBV27 NA CASSYSTGAVTEAFF TGTGCCAGCAGTTACTCGACAGGGGCTGTCACTGAAGCTTTCTTT
NA TRBJ1-1 TRBV5-4 NA CASSDGVRQGSGGAFF TGTGCCAGCAGCGACGGGGTTCGACAAGGAAGTGGTGGAGCTTTCTTT
NA TRBJ1-2 TRBV28 NA CASSPAGATNYGYTF TGTGCCAGCAGCCCCGCGGGGGCGACCAACTATGGCTACACCTTC
NA TRBJ1-4 TRBV2 NA CASSYRESLNEKLFF TGTGCCAGCAGTTACCGGGAGAGCCTTAATGAAAAACTGTTTTTT
NA TRBJ2-3 TRBV6-1 once CASSEAPGDTDTQYF TGTGCCAGCAGTGAAGCCCCAGGGGATACAGATACGCAGTATTTT
NA TRBJ2-7 TRBV5-5 NA CASSLANGYEQYF TGTGCCAGCAGCTTGGCGAACGGGTACGAGCAGTACTTC
NA TRBJ1-6 TRBV7-2 NA CASSVQITYNSPLHF TGTGCCAGCAGCGTACAGATCACCTATAATTCACCCCTCCACTTT
TRBD2 TRBJ2-5 TRBV7-2 NA CASSFTSGRETQYF TGTGCCAGCAGCTTTACTAGCGGGAGAGAGACCCAGTACTTC
TRBD2 TRBJ2-1 TRBV28 once CASSGEGWNNEQFF TGTGCGAGCAGCGGGGAGGGGTGGAACAATGAGCAGTTCTTC
TRBD1 TRBJ1-1 TRBV5-1 NA CASSYGTASTEAFF TGCGCCAGCAGCTATGGGACAGCGTCCACTGAAGCTTTCTTT
NA TRBJ1-2 TRBV25-1 NA CASSGTVYGYTF TGTGCCAGCAGTGGGACAGTCTATGGCTACACCTTC
NA TRBJ2-3 TRBV14 NA CASSQLESTDTQYF TGTGCCAGCAGCCAGTTAGAGAGCACAGATACGCAGTATTTT
NA TRBJ2-7 TRBV7-8 NA CASSLRGGHYEQYF TGTGCCAGCAGCTTAAGGGGGGGCCACTACGAGCAGTACTTC
NA TRBJ2-3 TRBV6-5 NA CASSYVGPSTDTQYF TGTGCCAGCAGTTACGTTGGGCCTAGCACAGATACGCAGTATTTT
TRBD2 TRBJ2-3 TRBV5-1 once CASSLGAGGYTDTQYF TGCGCCAGCAGCTTGGGAGCGGGAGGTTACACAGATACGCAGTATTTT
TRBD1 TRBJ2-6 TRBV4-1 NA CASSLNLQDRGVISGANVLTF TGCGCCAGCAGCCTAAACCTCCAGGACAGGGGAGTTATTTCCGGGGCCAACGTCCTGACTTTC
NA TRBJ2-3 TRBV27 NA CASSLESEPRFTDTQYF TGTGCCAGCAGTTTAGAATCAGAACCCCGTTTTACAGATACGCAGTATTTT
TRBD2 TRBJ2-3 TRBV7-6 NA CASSPGLAGPVGDTQYF TGTGCCAGCAGCCCAGGACTAGCGGGACCGGTGGGAGATACGCAGTATTTT
TRBD1 TRBJ1-5 TRBV18 NA CASSPGTGEQPQHF TGTGCCAGCTCACCAGGGACAGGGGAACAGCCCCAGCATTTT
NA TRBJ1-2 TRBV19 NA CASSISLARDYGYTF TGTGCCAGTAGTATAAGCTTGGCCAGGGACTATGGCTACACCTTC
TRBD2 TRBJ2-7 TRBV10-1 NA CASSEWASGRLIEQYF TGCGCCAGCAGTGAGTGGGCTAGCGGGAGGCTCATCGAGCAGTACTTC
TRBD2 TRBJ2-7 TRBV18 NA CASSRKTGTSGRGWEQYF TGTGCCAGCTCACGAAAAACCGGGACTAGCGGGAGGGGTTGGGAGCAGTACTTC
TRBD1 TRBJ1-2 TRBV19 NA CASSNDRGLNYGYTF TGTGCCAGTAGTAACGACAGGGGACTTAACTATGGCTACACCTTC
NA TRBJ2-1 TRBV7-2 once CASAQASSYNEQFF TGTGCCAGCGCCCAGGCGTCCTCCTACAATGAGCAGTTCTTC
TRBD1 TRBJ1-4 TRBV11-2 NA CASSLDRVNEKLFF TGTGCCAGCAGCCTCGACAGGGTTAATGAAAAACTGTTTTTT
NA TRBJ2-7 TRBV7-9 few CASSKQGGGSYEQYF TGTGCCAGCAGCAAACAGGGAGGGGGCTCCTACGAGCAGTACTTC
TRBD1 TRBJ1-3 TRBV10-1 NA CAITTGPLSGNTIYF TGCGCCATTACGACAGGGCCGCTCTCTGGAAACACCATATATTTT
TRBD1 TRBJ1-2 TRBV29-1 NA CSVATRQGVRFSGYTF TGCAGCGTGGCGACCAGACAGGGGGTCCGTTTTTCTGGCTACACCTTC
NA TRBJ2-7 TRBV27 NA CASTGPGGHEQYF TGTGCCAGCACCGGTCCCGGAGGACACGAGCAGTACTTC
NA TRBJ1-3 TRBV28 NA CASRKQGTGNTIYF TGTGCCAGCAGGAAACAGGGCACTGGAAACACCATATATTTT
TRBD2 TRBJ2-2 TRBV27 NA CASSRPSGRGGTGELFF TGTGCCAGCAGTCGACCTAGCGGGAGAGGGGGCACCGGGGAGCTGTTTTTT
NA TRBJ1-2 TRBV4-1 NA CASSQVNSGYTF TGCGCCAGCAGCCAAGTTAATTCTGGCTACACCTTC
NA TRBJ2-3 TRBV4-3 NA CASSPGGAGDTQYF TGCGCCAGCAGCCCAGGTGGAGCGGGAGATACGCAGTATTTT
TRBD1 TRBJ2-7 TRBV5-1 NA CASSLTHDRAHEQYF TGCGCCAGCAGCTTGACCCATGACAGGGCCCACGAGCAGTACTTC
NA TRBJ1-4 TRBV7-9 NA CASSLGEKKLFF TGTGCCAGCAGCTTAGGGGAGAAAAAACTGTTTTTT
TRBD2 TRBJ2-1 TRBV5-1 NA CASSPPTSGRISEQFF TGCGCCAGCAGCCCTCCGACTAGCGGGAGGATCAGTGAGCAGTTCTTC
TRBD2 TRBJ2-7 TRBV19 few CASSSPSGYEQYF TGTGCCAGTAGCTCCCCTAGCGGCTACGAGCAGTACTTC
TRBD1 TRBJ1-4 TRBV7-2 once CASSSTTGVSEKLFF TGTGCCAGCAGCTCAACCACAGGGGTTAGTGAAAAACTGTTTTTT
NA TRBJ2-7 TRBV2 once CASSEGRLSYEQYF TGTGCCAGCAGTGAAGGGCGGCTCTCCTACGAGCAGTACTTC
NA TRBJ1-6 TRBV6-4 NA CASKPRGSSYNSPLHF TGTGCCAGCAAACCCAGGGGAAGCTCCTATAATTCACCCCTCCACTTT
NA TRBJ2-5 TRBV27 NA CASSLIRSGQETQYF TGTGCCAGCAGTTTAATCCGATCGGGGCAAGAGACCCAGTACTTC
TRBD2 TRBJ2-1 TRBV6-1 once CASSEIRSGRALYNEQFF TGTGCCAGCAGTGAGATCAGAAGCGGGAGGGCCCTCTACAATGAGCAGTTCTTC
NA TRBJ2-7 TRBV19 NA CASSIGTSSSYEQYF TGTGCCAGTAGTATAGGGACTTCTAGCTCCTACGAGCAGTACTTC
TRBD1 TRBJ2-7 TRBV27 NA CASSLGMGQLYEQYF TGTGCCAGCAGTTTAGGAATGGGACAGTTATACGAGCAGTACTTC
NA TRBJ1-5 TRBV19 NA CASSMSGFFPNQPQHF TGTGCCAGTAGTATGTCAGGGTTCTTCCCCAATCAGCCCCAGCATTTT
TRBD2 TRBJ2-7 TRBV6-6 NA CASSYPGLAGEEQYF TGTGCCAGCAGTTACCCGGGACTAGCGGGAGAAGAGCAGTACTTC
NA TRBJ1-1 TRBV4-3 NA CASSSSSWDWVNTEAFF TGCGCCAGCAGCTCCTCCAGTTGGGACTGGGTGAACACTGAAGCTTTCTTT
NA TRBJ1-2 TRBV27 NA CASSLQGSNYGYTF TGTGCCAGCAGTTTACAGGGGTCTAACTATGGCTACACCTTC
TRBD2 TRBJ2-7 TRBV28 NA CASSLGSGGTYEQYF TGTGCCAGCAGTTTAGGTAGCGGGGGAACCTACGAGCAGTACTTC
NA TRBJ2-7 TRBV6-5 NA CASIQFEPYEQYF TGTGCCAGCATTCAGTTCGAACCCTACGAGCAGTACTTC
NA TRBJ1-1 TRBV7-9 NA CASSPSPGERVSEAFF TGTGCCAGCAGCCCATCCCCAGGGGAAAGGGTCTCTGAAGCTTTCTTT
NA TRBJ2-5 TRBV20-1 NA CSAQRKETQYF TGCAGTGCTCAGCGTAAAGAGACCCAGTACTTC
NA TRBJ1-1 TRBV13 NA CASSLPGGDTEAFF TGTGCCAGCAGCTTACCGGGGGGCGACACTGAAGCTTTCTTT